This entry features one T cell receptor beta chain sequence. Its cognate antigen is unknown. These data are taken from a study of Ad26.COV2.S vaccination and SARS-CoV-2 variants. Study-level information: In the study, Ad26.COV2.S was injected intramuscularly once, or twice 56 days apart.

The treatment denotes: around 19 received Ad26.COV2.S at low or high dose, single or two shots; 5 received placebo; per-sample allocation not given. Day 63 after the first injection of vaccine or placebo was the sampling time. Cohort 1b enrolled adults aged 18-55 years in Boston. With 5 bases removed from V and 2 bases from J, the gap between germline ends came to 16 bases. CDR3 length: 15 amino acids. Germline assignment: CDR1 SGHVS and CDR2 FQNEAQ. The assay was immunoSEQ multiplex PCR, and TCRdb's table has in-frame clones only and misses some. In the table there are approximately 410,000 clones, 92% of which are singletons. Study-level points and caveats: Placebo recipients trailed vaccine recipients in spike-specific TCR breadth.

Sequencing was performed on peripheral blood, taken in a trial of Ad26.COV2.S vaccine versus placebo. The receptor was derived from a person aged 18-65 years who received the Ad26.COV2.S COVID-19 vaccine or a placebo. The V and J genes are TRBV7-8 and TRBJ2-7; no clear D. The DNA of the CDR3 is TGTGCCAGCAGCCCTCCTAGAATGGGAACCTACGAGCAGTACTTC. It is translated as CASSPPRMGTYEQYF.